This T cell receptor beta chain is from a study of CD8 T cells in ankylosing spondylitis (dated by TCRdb to 2015 to 2018). Broadly, across the study: The study profiled T cell receptor beta repertoires in healthy donors and ankylosing spondylitis patients to find disease-linked TCR variants. Samples of peripheral blood were taken, and for ankylosing spondylitis patients, synovial fluid was collected as well. The full study cohort comprised 25 ankylosing spondylitis patients and some 100 healthy donors. Here is what the overall study found, with its caveats: Some of the motif variants had been reported before in the synovial fluid and blood of reactive arthritis patients, a finding that suggests common disease-initiation mechanisms. Blood from ankylosing spondylitis patients appeared to be characterized by a TCR beta motif composed of about eight highly homologous amino acid variants. The disease-linked clones were reported as significantly enriched in matched synovial fluid samples from ankylosing spondylitis patients. In peripheral blood, the disease-linked clones were found at relatively low frequencies and had a CD8+ phenotype.

The reads were generated on an Illumina HiSeq 2500. Quantitative 5'-RACE with molecular barcodes was used to prepare TCR beta libraries. Under the source paper's analysis protocol: A new computational method based on a probabilistic model of VDJ rearrangement was used to identify disease-linked TCR variants. The public reads were quality trimmed at Q25 with fastp and then assembled into clones with MiXCR by TCRdb, keeping productive beta chains. Each CDR3 protein gets just one entry, which takes the most common genes and DNA from the rows behind it. The V and J calls shown here were made by TCRdb, not taken from the authors' results. A total of 350,000 to 400,000 distinct CDR3 sequences appear in this sample, 20% to 25% of them only once. The ten largest clones take up under 15% of the sample. The trim is 4 bases for V and 6 bases for J, with a gap of 23 bases between the germline ends. Including cysteine and phenylalanine, the CDR3 has 16 amino acids. Of the read, only the CDR3 DNA is kept; its 48 bases are in frame from base 1. Reading the germline V gene (reference sequence) gives CDR1 DFQATT and CDR2 SNEGSKA.

Concerning this clonotype itself: The antigen this receptor binds is unknown. Per-nucleotide qualities are absent, and no much larger clonotype sits a single base away.

The sequence derives from a male donor with ankylosing spondylitis or in good health (not recorded which). Source material: blood, either unsorted or a sorted T cell fraction (not recorded which). The V gene is TRBV20-1 and the J gene is TRBJ2-3; the D gene is not confidently resolved. The CDR3 region has the sequence CSATEQPGPRWDTQYF. The sequenced DNA is TGCAGTGCTACCGAACAGCCCGGGCCTCGATGGGATACGCAGTATTTT.